These T cell receptor beta chains were read from a single sample in a study of T-cell reconstitution after alpha-beta-depleted transplantation in children. TCRdb used MiXCR to reprocess the PCR reads, holding one entry per CDR3 protein. The sample lists hundreds of thousands of distinct CDR3 sequences, over 9.5% occurring once. The starting material was PBMCs, obtained before TCRalphabeta/CD19-depleted stem cell transplant. These receptors originate from a child aged 2 to 9 with inherited bone marrow failure, due to receive a stem cell transplant. Each CDR3 is given with its conserved first and last residue. The D gene is left open where the match is weak. Where a row states a size, it is once, few, many or the class of an expanded clone; other rows omit it.

TRBJ2-4 TRBV18 few NA CASSSGALAKNIQYF TGTGCCAGCTCCTCAGGGGCCCTAGCCAAAAACATTCAGTACTTC
TRBJ2-1 TRBV5-1 many TRBD1 CASSEGQRAYNEQFF TGCGCCAGCAGCGAGGGACAGAGGGCCTACAATGAGCAGTTCTTC
TRBJ1-3 TRBV7-2 many NA CASSLVGRFNSGNTIYF TGTGCCAGCAGCTTAGTTGGCAGGTTCAACTCTGGAAACACCATATATTTT
TRBJ2-1 TRBV4-3 many TRBD2 CASSQVGLAGSDEQFF TGCGCCAGCAGCCAAGTTGGGCTAGCGGGATCGGATGAGCAGTTCTTC
TRBJ2-2 TRBV29-1 NA TRBD1 CSVTPGQGAGELFF TGCAGCGTGACGCCGGGACAGGGGGCCGGGGAGCTGTTTTTT
TRBJ2-7 TRBV12-3/TRBV12-4 many NA CASSLRAILGERGHEQYF TGTGCCAGCAGTTTAAGGGCAATTTTGGGGGAGAGGGGCCACGAGCAGTACTTC
TRBJ1-2 TRBV12-3/TRBV12-4 many NA CASSFGFTANYGYTF TGTGCCAGCAGTTTCGGGTTTACAGCTAACTATGGCTACACCTTC
TRBJ1-2 TRBV20-1 many NA CSASSTPAGITSNYGYTF TGCAGTGCTAGTTCAACCCCGGCAGGCATTACCTCTAACTATGGCTACACCTTC
TRBJ2-5 TRBV27 many NA CASRVWGEETQYF TGTGCCAGCAGAGTTTGGGGAGAAGAGACCCAGTACTTC
TRBJ2-6 TRBV7-9 NA NA CASRMQAPGANVLTF TGTGCCAGCAGGATGCAGGCTCCAGGGGCCAACGTCCTGACTTTC
TRBJ2-4 TRBV20-1 NA TRBD2 CSARNRDYAQNGIQYF TGCAGTGCTAGGAACCGGGACTACGCTCAAAATGGCATTCAGTACTTC
TRBJ2-1 TRBV11-2 NA TRBD2 CASSLGPGGWYNEQFF TGTGCCAGCAGCTTAGGTCCGGGAGGGTGGTACAATGAGCAGTTCTTC
TRBJ2-7 TRBV27 many TRBD1 CASSTPRTGGYEQYF TGTGCCAGCAGTACCCCCCGGACAGGGGGCTACGAGCAGTACTTC
TRBJ2-7 TRBV7-2 few TRBD2 CASSIYAQAGALPSYEQYF TGTGCCAGCAGCATTTACGCGCAAGCGGGAGCATTACCCTCCTACGAGCAGTACTTC
TRBJ2-7 TRBV7-6 many TRBD2 CASSLATSGFYEQYF TGTGCCAGCAGCTTAGCGACTAGCGGGTTCTACGAGCAGTACTTC
TRBJ2-1 TRBV7-2 many TRBD2 CASSTRLATYNEQFF TGTGCCAGCAGCACTCGACTAGCAACCTACAATGAGCAGTTCTTC
TRBJ1-1 TRBV29-1 many NA CSVPEAFF TGCAGCGTTCCTGAAGCTTTCTTT
TRBJ2-5 TRBV7-9 NA NA CASSLVDRPQETQYF TGTGCCAGCAGCTTAGTTGACAGACCCCAAGAGACCCAGTACTTC
TRBJ1-5 TRBV5-1 many NA CASSLLGSQPQHF TGCGCCAGCAGCTTGTTGGGGTCCCAGCCCCAGCATTTT
TRBJ2-1 TRBV11-2 many NA CASSLREPRGTQFF TGTGCCAGCAGCTTAAGGGAACCTCGCGGTACGCAGTTCTTC
TRBJ2-5 TRBV7-8 many TRBD2 CASSWGGNRQETQYF TGTGCCAGCAGCTGGGGGGGGAACAGGCAAGAGACCCAGTACTTC
TRBJ2-2 TRBV7-8 many TRBD2 CASGRRTGELFF TGTGCAAGCGGGAGGAGGACCGGGGAGCTGTTTTTT
TRBJ2-6 TRBV21-1 many NA CASGPVLSSGANVLTF TGTGCCAGCGGCCCCGTCCTAAGCTCTGGGGCCAACGTCCTGACTTTC
TRBJ1-1 TRBV4-3 few TRBD1 CASSQEYVWTGGTEAFF TGCGCCAGCAGCCAAGAATATGTCTGGACAGGAGGAACTGAAGCTTTCTTT
TRBJ2-5 TRBV20-1 many TRBD2 CSARDVSLRLAVAETQYF TGCAGTGCTAGAGATGTTTCCTTGAGACTAGCGGTCGCAGAGACCCAGTACTTC
TRBJ1-1 TRBV5-1 many NA CASSPSAWAEAFF TGCGCCAGCAGCCCGTCCGCTTGGGCCGAAGCTTTCTTT
TRBJ2-1 TRBV25-1 few NA CASSEYDAIHEQFF TGTGCCAGCAGTGAATATGATGCTATACATGAGCAGTTCTTC